What follows describes a single T cell receptor beta chain. These data come from a study of blood T cells in healthy people across ages. J was trimmed by 0 bases and V by 7 bases; bases with no gene match: 5. This CDR3 contains 15 residues. Germline V lookup: CDR1 SQVTM, CDR2 ANQGSEA. Each sample yielded at least 6 million isolated PBMCs. Then a second PCR, running roughly 7 to 11 cycles, was carried out with a sample-barcoded 5' primer and a J-beta primer mix. Tagging of each cDNA molecule was performed by a template-switch adaptor with 12 random nucleotides. TCRdb used MiXCR to reprocess the 5' RACE reads, holding one entry per CDR3 protein. The data contain about 1 million distinct CDR3 sequences, 40% to 50% of them singletons.

Sequenced material: blood. The chain carries TRBV29-1 and TRBJ2-3; 12 bases are a match to TRBD2. The sequence came from a woman aged 55-75 years in good health. In nucleotides, the CDR3 is TGCAGCGGAGGGACTAGCGGGTCCAGCACAGATACGCAGTATTTT. This encodes CSGGTSGSSTDTQYF.